The 30 T cell receptor beta chains below were found in one sample sequenced in a study of T cells in Graves' hyperthyroidism and ophthalmopathy (dated by TCRdb to about 2019). Libraries were prepared through multiplex PCR. Sequencing relied on an Illumina HiSeq 2000. TCR beta CDR3 regions were amplified from RNA transcripts. The TCR CDR3 was subjected to a first round of RT-PCR using the HTBI primer set and the Qiagen OneStep RT-PCR kit. TCRdb passed the public sequencing reads through fastp at Q25 and MiXCR, retaining productive beta sequences. A single entry per CDR3 protein holds the most common genes and DNA from its merged rows. This sample gives roughly 700,000 distinct CDR3 sequences in total; 17% of them show up just once. The ten largest account for less than 20% of the sample. The specimen was blood. The receptors were gathered from a man aged 50-60 years with Graves' hyperthyroidism.

This clonotype has at least ten counts. The V call is TRBV9, the J call TRBJ2-7, with D hard to call. V dropped 0 bases and J dropped 5 bases, with 12 bases sitting between them. CDR1 SGDLS and CDR2 YYNGEE come from the germline V gene. The CDR3 spans 14 residues. The CDR3 DNA follows: TGTGCCAGCAGCGTAGATACGTACGGCGACGAGCAGTACTTC. Translation gives CASSVDTYGDEQYF.

This clonotype was seen at least ten times. The chain couples TRBV27 to TRBJ2-3, with 7 bases that match TRBD2. The CDR3 length is 15 residues. With 5 bases clipped from V and 0 bases from J, the junction kept 5 bases outside the gene matches. CDR1 and CDR2 (germline): MNHEY, SMNVEV (reference sequence). The CDR3 nucleotides read TGTGCCAGCAGTCAACTAGCGTTTAGCACAGATACGCAGTATTTT. It is translated as CASSQLAFSTDTQYF.

This clonotype was counted a few times. The V and J genes are TRBV19 and TRBJ1-6; a weak D match, TRBD1 (6 bases). This CDR3 has 15 residues. Trimming removed 5 bases from V and 7 bases from J, with 15 bases in between. Looked up from germline, CDR1 is LNHDA and CDR2 is SQIVND (reference sequence). The CDR3 loop reads CASSWDISGNSPLHF. CDR3 nucleotides: TGTGCCAGTAGTTGGGACATCTCCGGGAATTCACCCCTCCACTTT.

With regard to this clonotype: A much more abundant neighbour one base away suggests this may be a read error. The chain recombines TRBV4-1 with TRBJ2-7; possible D gene TRBD1, 5 bases. The CDR3 has 14 amino acids. Germline lookup yields CDR1 MGHRA and CDR2 YSYEKL. The V and J ends lost 3 bases and 3 bases respectively, with 12 bases between them. This chain's CDR3 is CASSQIDRFYEQYF. The CDR3 DNA reads as TGCGCCAGCAGCCAGATAGACAGATTCTACGAGCAGTACTTC.

There are many counts of this clonotype. The chain combines TRBV2 with TRBJ1-2, with D uncertain. Germline CDR1 and CDR2: SNHLY and FYNNEI. The CDR3 length is 12 residues. V shed 6 bases and J shed 1 base, with 6 bases lying between them. The CDR3 sequence: CASREYNYGYTF. The CDR3 DNA is TGTGCCAGCAGGGAGTATAACTATGGCTACACCTTC.

The J gene is TRBJ2-6, the V gene TRBV20-1; D uncertain. This CDR3 is built from 18 residues. Looked up from germline, CDR1 is DFQATT and CDR2 is SNEGSKA (reference sequence). The ends were cut back, 0 bases at V and 1 base at J, with 16 bases in the middle. The DNA of the CDR3 is TGCAGTGCTAGAGATCTAGATGGAATTGGGTCTGGGGCCAACGTCCTGACTTTC. As protein: CSARDLDGIGSGANVLTF.

Regarding this clonotype: The CDR3 does not close with the conserved phenylalanine or tryptophan, likely indicating a read error. The chain couples TRBV7-2 to TRBJ2-7; possible D gene TRBD1, 5 bases. The germline CDR1 and CDR2 sequences are SGHTA and FQGNSA. V lost 2 bases and J lost 0, with 11 bases in between. This CDR3 contains 15 residues. The CDR3 sequence is CASSLLGQSSYEQYL. CDR3 in DNA: TGTGCCAGCAGCTTATTGGGGCAGAGCTCCTACGAGCAGTACTTA.

This clonotype was found many times. J is TRBJ1-5 and V is TRBV28; TRBD1 agrees at 8 bases. The junction had 3 bases not matched to a gene; V was cut back by 2 bases and J by 3 bases. CDR1 is MDHEN, CDR2 SYDVKM, per germline. The CDR3 length is 15 residues. In DNA, the CDR3 is TGTGCCAGCAGTTTACAGGGGGCCCTCAATCAGCCCCAGCATTTT. Translation gives CASSLQGALNQPQHF.

The chain employs TRBV4-3 and TRBJ2-7; the match to TRBD1 covers 8 bases. The germline CDR1 and CDR2 sequences are LGHNA and YSLEER. The CDR3 is 17 residues long. Trimming cost V 0 bases and J 4 bases; bases outside gene matches: 11. The CDR3 DNA reads as TGCGCCAGCAGCCAAGACTTCGACGGGACAGGTAGTTACGAGCAGTACTTC. This encodes CASSQDFDGTGSYEQYF.

Many counts were recorded for this clonotype. The chain recombines TRBV5-1 with TRBJ1-1, with D possibly TRBD1 on 5 matching bases. The CDR3 is made up of 12 amino acids. Germline V gives CDR1 SGHRS, CDR2 YFSETQ. The V gene lost 4 bases and the J gene lost 7 bases, with 11 bases spanning the gap. The CDR3 DNA reads TGCGCCAGCAGCCTCGACAGAGTTGAAGCTTTCTTT. This encodes CASSLDRVEAFF. Looking up the rest from reference TRBV5-1 and TRBJ1-1 gives the full variable domain: KAGVTQTPRYLIKTRGQQVTLSCSPISGHRSVSWYQQTPGQGLQFLFEYFSETQRNKGNFPGRFSGRQFSNSRSEMNVSTLELGDSALYLCASSLDRVEAFFGQGTRLTVV.

In regard to this clonotype: A much bigger clone sits one base away, suggesting this may be a read error. The CDR3 does not end in the conserved phenylalanine or tryptophan, so this is likely a read error. The V gene is TRBV28, the J gene TRBJ2-5; 8 nucleotides agree with TRBD1. Germline V gives CDR1 MDHEN, CDR2 SYDVKM. This CDR3 is 15 amino acids long. J gave up 4 bases and V 4 bases, and 8 bases lay outside the gene matches. CDR3 nucleotide sequence: TGTGCCAGCAGTTCCCTACAGGGGGTAGGAGAGACCCAGTACTAC. It specifies CASSSLQGVGETQYY.

The chain links TRBV24-1 to TRBJ2-3; D gene ambiguous. V was cut by 5 bases and J by 2 bases, with 4 bases left in between. Germline-derived CDR1 and CDR2 are KGHDR and SFDVKD. The CDR3 totals 12 residues. This chain's CDR3 is CATSAYTDTQYF. In DNA, the CDR3 is TGTGCCACCAGTGCCTACACAGATACGCAGTATTTT.

The chain is built from TRBV20-1 and TRBJ1-2; D is ambiguous. CDR3 size: 16 residues. Germline CDR1 DFQATT, CDR2 SNEGSKA (reference sequence). Trimming shortened V by 0 bases and J by 5 bases, and 19 bases separated the two germline ends. The CDR3 loop reads CSARDRRTGLEYGYTF. CDR3 coding DNA: TGCAGTGCTAGAGATAGACGTACGGGCCTCGAATATGGCTACACCTTC.

This clonotype occurred many times. This chain connects TRBV2 to TRBJ2-3; 8 nucleotides line up with TRBD2. This CDR3 spans 17 amino acids. CDR1 is SNHLY and CDR2 is FYNNEI in the germline V gene. J was trimmed by 2 bases and V by 2 bases; bases with no gene match: 9. CDR3 sequence reads: CASSEFLAGGYTDTQYF. The CDR3 coding sequence is TGTGCCAGCAGTGAATTTCTCGCGGGAGGATACACAGATACGCAGTATTTT.

Many counts were recorded for this clonotype. The chain has TRBV7-3 and TRBJ2-3; D is possibly TRBD2 (6 bases). The CDR3 is 15 amino acids. Trimming stripped 4 bases from V and 2 bases from J, with 13 bases between. The germline V gene has CDR1 SGHTA and CDR2 FQGTGA. The CDR3 here is CASSSHPGLTDTQYF. DNA of the CDR3: TGTGCCAGCAGCTCCCATCCGGGACTCACAGATACGCAGTATTTT.

The gene calls are TRBV5-5 and TRBJ2-5; D remains ambiguous. CDR3 length: 14 amino acids. CDR1 SGHKS and CDR2 YYEKEE come from the germline V gene (reference sequence). V dropped 0 bases and J dropped 4 bases, with 10 bases sitting between them. The CDR3 DNA reads TGTGCCAGCAGCTTGGAATGGCCCTTAGAGACCCAGTACTTC. This sequence encodes CASSLEWPLETQYF.

The sample holds many counts of this clonotype. The chain recombines TRBV2 with TRBJ2-2; D gene ambiguous. Between the trimmed V and J ends, which lost 1 base and 5 bases, there was a span of 11 bases. The germline V gene encodes CDR1 SNHLY and CDR2 FYNNEI. This CDR3 is built from 15 residues. The CDR3 spells CASSEGPRRTGELFF. The CDR3 DNA follows: TGTGCCAGCAGTGAAGGACCCCGGCGGACCGGGGAGCTGTTTTTT.

The chain uses TRBV7-2 and TRBJ2-1; TRBD2 aligns across 11 bases. The CDR3 runs to 17 residues. V trimming: 4 bases; J trimming: 0 bases; junction bases outside the gene matches: 5. Per germline, CDR1 SGHTA and CDR2 FQGNSA. The CDR3 loop reads CASSSGLAELSYNEQFF. The DNA for the CDR3 is TGTGCCAGCAGCTCGGGACTAGCGGAGCTCTCCTACAATGAGCAGTTCTTC.

This clonotype was recorded at least ten times. The CDR3 DNA reads as TGTGCCAGCCGAACCCAGTCCTCTGGGGCCAACGTCCTGACTTTC. Translated: CASRTQSSGANVLTF. The chain has TRBV2 and TRBJ2-6; D ambiguous. The CDR3 totals 15 residues. From germline, CDR1 is SNHLY and CDR2 FYNNEI. The germline V and J ends were trimmed by 8 bases and 0 bases, with 11 bases remaining between them.

This clonotype was recorded at least ten times. CDR3 sequence (DNA): TGTGCCAGCAGCTTAGAAAGGGGGGAGACCCAGTACTTC. The encoded protein is CASSLERGETQYF. This rearrangement joins TRBV11-3 to TRBJ2-5; possible D gene TRBD1, 6 bases. The CDR3 runs to 13 residues. Germline values: CDR1 SGHNT, CDR2 YENEEA. Trimming pared 0 bases from V and 5 bases from J, leaving 7 bases between.

A few counts support this clonotype. V and J are TRBV27 and TRBJ2-3, with TRBD1 identical over 10 bases. This CDR3 has 16 residues. Trimming cost V 5 bases and J 4 bases; bases outside gene matches: 9. The germline gives CDR1 MNHEY, CDR2 SMNVEV (reference sequence). In nucleotides, the CDR3 is TGTGCCAGCAGTCCCGGGACAGGGGCTTTTTCAGATACGCAGTATTTT. Translating gives CASSPGTGAFSDTQYF.

At least ten counts were recorded for this clonotype. The V and J genes are TRBV27 and TRBJ2-1; 9 nucleotides match TRBD2. The CDR3 spans 16 residues. The trim removed 3 bases at V and 2 bases at J, leaving 5 bases unmatched. Germline assignment: CDR1 MNHEY and CDR2 SMNVEV (reference sequence). CDR3 in amino acids: CASSFAAGGPYNEQFF. CDR3 sequence (DNA): TGTGCCAGCAGTTTTGCGGCGGGAGGGCCCTACAATGAGCAGTTCTTC.

The rearrangement joins TRBV10-1 to TRBJ2-3, with D perhaps TRBD2 (6 bases). V was pared by 6 bases and J by 2 bases, with 12 bases between. Per germline, CDR1 WNHNN and CDR2 SYGVQD (reference sequence). The CDR3 sequence is 14 residues long. CDR3 bases: TGCGCCAGCAGCTCTAGCGCCACCACAGATACGCAGTATTTT. It encodes CASSSSATTDTQYF.

The CDR3 reads CASRVGQTGANVLTF. Written as DNA, the CDR3 is TGTGCCAGCAGAGTGGGTCAAACCGGGGCCAACGTCCTGACTTTC. V is TRBV6-2 or TRBV6-3 and J is TRBJ2-6, with no clear D. Trimming pared 6 bases from V and 4 bases from J, leaving 13 bases between. In germline, CDR1 is MNHEY, CDR2 SVGEGT. There are 15 residues in the CDR3.

In this sample, this clonotype turned up once. The chain has TRBV20-1 and TRBJ2-2; the D gene is possibly TRBD1 (5 bases). Per the germline V gene, CDR1 is DFQATT and CDR2 is SNEGSKA (reference sequence). Deletions cut 2 bases from V and 7 bases from J, with 8 bases between. This CDR3 comprises 12 residues. The DNA of the CDR3 is TGCAGTGCTAGATCGACAGACGGGGAGCTGTTTTTT. It specifies CSARSTDGELFF.

The rearrangement links TRBV7-2 to TRBJ2-7; TRBD2 agrees at 8 bases. J gave up 3 bases and V 5 bases, and 9 bases lay outside the gene matches. Per germline, CDR1 SGHTA and CDR2 FQGNSA. This CDR3 is 15 amino acids long. CDR3 protein: CASSAGTRDFYEQYF. The CDR3 nucleotides read TGTGCCAGCAGCGCCGGGACTAGGGACTTCTACGAGCAGTACTTC.

The chain couples TRBV24-1 to TRBJ2-1; D is ambiguous. Germline V gene lookup returns CDR1 KGHDR and CDR2 SFDVKD. V lost 4 bases and J 0 bases, leaving 15 bases between the germline ends. CDR3 length: 17 residues. The CDR3 protein is CATSDLPGAGSYNEQFF. The DNA for the CDR3 is TGTGCCACCAGTGACCTCCCGGGTGCCGGCTCCTACAATGAGCAGTTCTTC.

The sample holds many counts of this clonotype. The chain is built from TRBV11-2 and TRBJ2-1, with 8 bases fitting TRBD2. Unmatched junction bases numbered 7, after V lost 5 bases and J lost 1 base. Germline loops: CDR1 SGHAT, CDR2 FQNNGV. The CDR3 length is 16 residues. CDR3 DNA: TGTGCCAGCAGCCTTCTAGCGGGCAGGTCCTACAATGAGCAGTTCTTC. It is translated as CASSLLAGRSYNEQFF.

This clonotype was counted ten times or more. CDR3 nucleotide sequence: TGTGCCAGCAGTGAACTCAGGGAAAACTACGAGCAGTACTTC. Its translation: CASSELRENYEQYF. The chain employs TRBV28 and TRBJ2-7; D possibly corresponds to TRBD1 (5 bases). In germline, CDR1 is MDHEN, CDR2 SYDVKM. Trimming took 5 bases from V and 3 from J, leaving 14 bases between them. The CDR3 is made up of 14 amino acids.

This clonotype was detected only a few times. At one end the junction does not follow the germline gene, possibly because of a read error. The rearrangement links TRBV9 to TRBJ2-5; 11 bases line up with TRBD2. The germline CDR1 and CDR2 sequences are SGDLS and YYNGEE. CDR3 length: 16 amino acids. CDR3 protein: CASSPGSGRALETQHF. In nucleotides, the CDR3 is TGTGCCAGCAGCCCCGGTAGCGGGAGGGCCTTGGAGACCCAGCACTTC.